Presented here are 22 T cell receptor beta chains from one specimen sequenced in a study of cytomegalovirus exposure and HLA in healthy donors. This PCR relied on a set of 60 Vbeta primers and 13 Jbeta primers. Sequenced by immunoSEQ multiplex PCR; TCRdb stores in-frame clones only, minus some. The sample records about 150,000 clones, about 80% being singletons. Sequencing was performed on PBMCs. The receptors here all came from a man in his forties in good health and CMV-seropositive.

The chain joins TRBV27 to TRBJ2-5; 11 nucleotides line up with TRBD2. Trimming cost V 5 bases and J 13 bases; bases outside gene matches: 12. The CDR3 sequence is 14 residues long. In germline, CDR1 is MNHEY, CDR2 SMNVEV (reference sequence). For the CDR3, the DNA is TGTGCCAGCAGTCCCCAGACTAGCGGGGTCCCCCTGTACTTC. It specifies CASSPQTSGVPLYF.

The chain recombines TRBV19 with TRBJ2-1; 10 bases map to TRBD2. CDR3 size: 15 residues. V lost 7 bases, J lost 2 bases, and 5 bases stayed unmatched. Germline values: CDR1 LNHDA, CDR2 SQIVND (reference sequence). Here the CDR3 reads CASTTGTSAYNEQFF. CDR3 coding DNA: TGTGCCAGTACCACCGGGACTAGCGCCTACAATGAGCAGTTCTTC.

V is TRBV7-8 and J is TRBJ2-7; 10 nucleotides agree with TRBD2. Trimming took 5 bases from V and 2 from J; bases not matched to a gene: 9. The CDR3 totals 16 residues. Germline V CDR1 and CDR2: SGHVS, FQNEAQ. Here the CDR3 reads CASSHHSGRSTYEQYF. CDR3 in DNA: TGTGCCAGCAGCCACCATAGCGGGAGGTCTACCTACGAGCAGTACTTC.

This chain links TRBV29-1 with TRBJ1-2; D is ambiguous. The V gene lost 4 bases and the J gene lost 6 bases, with 9 bases spanning the gap. Looked up from germline, CDR1 is SQVTM and CDR2 is ANQGSEA. The CDR3 spans 11 residues. As DNA, the CDR3 is TGCAGCGTTGGGTGGGAGAATGGCTACACCTTC. Its protein is CSVGWENGYTF. Supplemented by reference TRBV29-1 and TRBJ1-2, the full variable domain reads SAVISQKPSRDICQRGTSLTIQCQVDSQVTMMFWYRQQPGQSLTLIATANQGSEATYESGFVIDKFPISRPNLTFSTLTVSNMSPEDSSIYLCSVGWENGYTFGSGTRLTVV.

The rearrangement links TRBV27 to TRBJ2-2; D is unresolved. There are 14 residues in the CDR3. Germline lookup yields CDR1 MNHEY and CDR2 SMNVEV (reference sequence). The ends were cut back, 4 bases at V and 0 bases at J, with 6 bases in the middle. CDR3 sequence: CASSSTPNTGELFF. DNA for the CDR3: TGTGCCAGCAGTTCCACTCCGAACACCGGGGAGCTGTTTTTT.

A single count supports this clone. This chain links TRBV5-6 with TRBJ2-7; D may be TRBD1 (5 bases). The CDR3 runs to 13 residues. Trimming removed 5 bases from V and 2 bases from J, with 11 bases in between. Germline V gene sequence: CDR1 SGHDT, CDR2 YYEEEE. CDR3 nucleotides: TGTGCCAGCAGACCCCGACAGACCTACGAGCAGTACTTC. Translating it yields CASRPRQTYEQYF.

This clone was observed once. The V gene is TRBV5-4, the J gene TRBJ2-6; the match to TRBD1 covers 7 bases. CDR3 length equals 17 residues. The germline gives CDR1 SGHNT, CDR2 YYREEE (reference sequence). Trimming removed 7 bases from V and 0 bases from J; junction bases left unmatched: 10. CDR3 loop: CASGTGQRLSGANVLTF. As DNA, the CDR3 is TGTGCCAGCGGGACGGGACAGCGCCTCTCTGGGGCCAACGTCCTGACTTTC.

This clone occurred a few times. The CDR3 nucleotides are TGTGCCAGCAGCTTAAAGGCGGGGGGGGTCTCCTACAATGAGCAGTTCTTC. Protein sequence: CASSLKAGGVSYNEQFF. The J gene is TRBJ2-1, the V gene TRBV7-3; 9 bases are shared with TRBD2. The CDR3 has 17 residues. Trimming cost V 1 base and J 0 bases; bases outside gene matches: 4. CDR1 and CDR2 (germline): SGHTA, FQGTGA.

The chain joins TRBV5-4 to TRBJ2-7; the match to TRBD1 covers 9 bases. After removal of 3 bases from V and 3 bases from J, the junction contained 4 bases not matched to a gene. The CDR3 covers 14 residues. The germline gives CDR1 SGHNT, CDR2 YYREEE (reference sequence). CDR3 DNA: TGTGCCAGCAGCTCGCCGGGACAGGGCTACGAGCAGTACTTC. It is translated as CASSSPGQGYEQYF.

The chain has TRBV30 and TRBJ2-5, with TRBD2 matching 7 bases. J lost 1 base, V lost 5 bases, and 10 bases had no gene match. The CDR3 covers 15 residues. Germline CDR1 is GTSNPN and CDR2 is SVGIG (reference sequence). The CDR3 loop reads CAWAIGLGGQETQYF. The DNA of the CDR3 is TGTGCCTGGGCGATTGGACTAGGAGGCCAAGAGACCCAGTACTTC.

In its sample, this clone was seen a few times. The genes are TRBV28 and TRBJ2-7, with 8 bases identical to TRBD1. The CDR3 sequence is 17 residues long. Germline CDR1 reads MDHEN; CDR2 reads SYDVKM. V shed 1 base and J 6 bases; nucleotides not matched to a gene: 14. The CDR3 is CASSLYNLDRGSGEQYF. In nucleotides, the CDR3 is TGTGCCAGCAGTTTATATAACCTCGACAGGGGATCGGGCGAGCAGTACTTC. The full variable domain, in which reference TRBV28 and TRBJ2-7 provide the parts outside the CDR3, is DVKVTQSSRYLVKRTGEKVFLECVQDMDHENMFWYRQDPGLGLRLIYFSYDVKMKEKGDIPEGYSVSREKKERFSLILESASTNQTSMYLCASSLYNLDRGSGEQYFGPGTRLTVT.

The chain uses TRBV27 and TRBJ1-1, with 8 bases aligning to TRBD1. Germline CDR1 MNHEY, CDR2 SMNVEV (reference sequence). V shed 3 bases and J 4 bases; nucleotides not matched to a gene: 4. The CDR3 has 14 amino acids. The CDR3 is CASSFQGAGTEAFF. CDR3 nucleotide sequence: TGTGCCAGCAGTTTCCAGGGGGCGGGCACTGAAGCTTTCTTT.

The CDR3 bases are TGCGCCAGCAGCTTGGATAGCGTCGGCATTCAGTACTTC. Amino acid sequence: CASSLDSVGIQYF. The chain employs TRBV5-1 and TRBJ2-4; a weak D match, TRBD2 (5 bases). Germline assignment: CDR1 SGHRS and CDR2 YFSETQ. V lost 0 bases and J 9 bases, leaving 10 bases between the germline ends. The CDR3 has 13 residues.

This clone was found once. The rearrangement links TRBV6-6 to TRBJ2-7; TRBD2 is a possible D gene (5 bases). The length of the CDR3 is 13 residues. Germline V gene lookup returns CDR1 MNHNY and CDR2 SVGAGI (reference sequence). Deletions cut 6 bases from V and 2 bases from J, with 11 bases between. DNA for the CDR3: TGTGCCAGCAGGCGGGCGGTCCCCTACGAGCAGTACTTC. This sequence encodes CASRRAVPYEQYF.

The rearrangement uses TRBV28 and TRBJ2-3; 8 bases are a match to TRBD2. Germline trimming cut 5 bases from V and 1 base from J; bases unmatched to any gene: 2. This CDR3 has 14 residues. Per germline, CDR1 MDHEN and CDR2 SYDVKM. CDR3 nucleotide sequence: TGTGCCAGCAGTACGCGGGGGGGCACAGATACGCAGTATTTT. This translates into CASSTRGGTDTQYF. Full variable domain (remainder filled in from reference TRBV28 and TRBJ2-3): DVKVTQSSRYLVKRTGEKVFLECVQDMDHENMFWYRQDPGLGLRLIYFSYDVKMKEKGDIPEGYSVSREKKERFSLILESASTNQTSMYLCASSTRGGTDTQYFGPGTRLTVL.

Turning to this clone: The final CDR3 position lacks the conserved phenylalanine or tryptophan, pointing to a likely read error. V usage is TRBV11-2 and J usage is TRBJ1-2; D ambiguous. This CDR3 is 14 amino acids long. The V end was cut by 5 bases, the J end by 5 bases, with 15 bases between. Germline values: CDR1 SGHAT, CDR2 FQNNGV. CDR3 nucleotide sequence: TGTGCCAGCAGCCTCCCGGGAGGGAAGTATGGCTACACCCTC. Translating it yields CASSLPGGKYGYTL.

This chain links TRBV4-3 with TRBJ2-5; possibly TRBD1 for D (5 bases). Germline CDR1 LGHNA, CDR2 YSLEER. V lost 0 bases and J lost 4, with 15 bases in between. The CDR3 sequence is 16 residues long. CDR3 sequence: CASSQEIAQGRETQYF. DNA for the CDR3: TGCGCCAGCAGCCAAGAAATCGCTCAGGGAAGAGAGACCCAGTACTTC.

The chain links TRBV19 to TRBJ2-3; weak D call: TRBD2 (5 bases). The CDR3 is 15 amino acids. The V gene lost 8 bases and the J gene lost 3 bases, with 18 bases spanning the gap. Germline lookup yields CDR1 LNHDA and CDR2 SQIVND (reference sequence). CDR3 bases: TGTGCCAGTCGAGACACTCCGGGATTTACAGATACGCAGTATTTT. This gives the protein CASRDTPGFTDTQYF.

This rearrangement joins TRBV5-4 to TRBJ1-2; D is unresolved. This CDR3 has 15 amino acids. CDR1 is SGHNT and CDR2 is YYREEE in the germline V gene (reference sequence). V was cut by 3 bases and J by 4 bases, with 16 bases left in between. CDR3 region: CASSSSRGVSYGYTF. The DNA of the CDR3 is TGTGCCAGCAGCTCCTCTCGCGGAGTCAGCTATGGCTACACCTTC. The full variable domain, its missing parts supplied by reference TRBV5-4 and TRBJ1-2, is ETGVTQSPTHLIKTRGQQVTLRCSSQSGHNTVSWYQQALGQGPQFIFQYYREEENGRGNFPPRFSGLQFPNYSSELNVNALELDDSALYLCASSSSRGVSYGYTFGSGTRLTVV.

The rearrangement links TRBV4-2 to TRBJ2-1, with D unresolved. Trimming took off 0 bases at V and 5 bases at J, with 11 bases between the two ends. Per the germline V gene, CDR1 is LGHNA and CDR2 is YNFKEQ. The CDR3 contains 15 residues. The CDR3 DNA follows: TGTGCCAGCAGCCAAGAGGGCTCTACACACAATGAGCAGTTCTTC. It translates to CASSQEGSTHNEQFF.

In its sample, this clone was seen a few times. The V gene is TRBV19, the J gene TRBJ1-1; 8 bases line up with TRBD1. V trimming: 5 bases; J trimming: 5 bases; junction bases outside the gene matches: 10. The CDR3 spans 15 residues. Germline lookup yields CDR1 LNHDA and CDR2 SQIVND (reference sequence). The chain's CDR3 is CASSSRTGIGTEAFF. The CDR3 nucleotides read TGTGCCAGTAGTTCCCGGACAGGGATTGGAACTGAAGCTTTCTTT.

The gene calls are TRBV11-2 and TRBJ2-1; 10 positions agree with TRBD2. The CDR3 loop spans 15 amino acids. Germline CDR1 is SGHAT and CDR2 is FQNNGV. V was clipped by 3 bases and J by 7 bases; unmatched bases: 6. CDR3 amino acids: CASSLGRAGGNEQFF. The DNA of the CDR3 is TGTGCCAGCAGCTTGGGTAGAGCGGGAGGGAATGAGCAGTTCTTC.